A selection of T cell receptor beta chains follows, all from one sample in a study of cytomegalovirus exposure and HLA in healthy donors. TCRdb's table, derived via immunoSEQ multiplex PCR, lists solely in-frame clones and lacks some. This sample has roughly 150,000 clones, with approximately 90% found just once. Specimen: PBMCs. The receptors come from a man younger than 35 in good health and CMV-seronegative. The CDR3 runs from the conserved cysteine through the conserved F or W. D genes are given only for firm matches.

v_gene	d_gene	CDR3aa
TRBV27	TRBD1	CASSLSQGGNSPLHF
TRBV7-6	TRBD2	CASSHGLASYEQYF
TRBV28	.	CASTSSRTDTQYF
TRBV6-6	TRBD1	CASSTGQVGNQPQHF
TRBV10-2	TRBD1	CASSELGGLYTF
TRBV30	.	CAWTIGQPLELFF
TRBV6-5	.	CASSTSVSRGQPQHF
TRBV15	TRBD2	CATSRARLAGAGELFF
TRBV10-2	TRBD1	CAGTTGGTSNTGELFF
TRBV7-8	TRBD2	CASSVQLAGATDTQYF